The sequence of this T cell receptor beta chain was determined in a study of shared T cell receptors in the human thymus. Profiled with immunoSEQ multiplex PCR; TCRdb holds only in-frame clones, not every one. The sample lists roughly 500,000 clones; around 82% were seen once. Germline CDR1 reads LNHDA; CDR2 reads SQIVND (reference sequence). The trim removed 4 bases at V and 4 bases at J, leaving 8 bases unmatched. The CDR3 has 15 amino acids. A further study also used this sample, focusing on human thymus T cells. That study adds: Immunologically healthy infants in Finland undergoing congenital heart defect surgery were the donors. In corrective heart surgery, resections were taken, and these provided the thymus tissue.

The sample comprised thymocytes. V usage is TRBV19 and J usage is TRBJ1-2, with 8 bases matching TRBD1. The source is a boy under two years old with a congenital heart defect. The CDR3 region is CASSTRQGRGYGYTF. The CDR3 DNA sequence: TGTGCCAGTAGTACCCGACAGGGGAGGGGCTATGGCTACACCTTC.